The 22 T cell receptor beta chains in this list originate from one sample, sequenced in a study of monozygotic twins with inflammatory bowel disease. TCRdb re-called the 5' RACE reads and catalogs CDR3 proteins one per entry, DNA excluded. This listing includes some 330,000 distinct CDR3 sequences. Sequencing was performed on blood. Every receptor here comes from a human donor with ulcerative colitis or Crohn's disease, or a healthy co-twin of an affected twin (not recorded which).

The chain uses TRBV7-9 and TRBJ2-2; as DNA is missing, the TRBD2 call by TCRdb cannot be tested. The CDR3 runs 16 residues. Germline lookup yields CDR1 SEHNR and CDR2 FQNEAQ (reference sequence). The CDR3 sequence: CASSPSGTSRPGELFF.

The chain carries TRBV18 and TRBJ1-1; TCRdb's assignment of TRBD1 cannot be checked, as there is no DNA. This CDR3 is 16 amino acids long. Germline CDR1 reads KGHSH; CDR2 reads LQKENI. The chain's CDR3 is CASSPLSGQANTEAFF.

This chain connects TRBV7-9 to TRBJ2-4; TCRdb outputs TRBD1, but without DNA this stays unchecked. The CDR3 sequence is 16 residues long. Looked up from germline, CDR1 is SEHNR and CDR2 is FQNEAQ (reference sequence). This CDR3 reads CASSPQGQAWGNIQYF.

The chain links TRBV5-1 to TRBJ2-1. The CDR3 totals 14 residues. Per germline, CDR1 SGHRS and CDR2 YFSETQ. CDR3 loop: CASSSDYSYNEQFF.

The chain joins TRBV12-3 or TRBV12-4 to TRBJ2-3; TCRdb returns TRBD2, unconfirmable since there is no DNA. CDR3 length: 18 residues. The CDR3 sequence is CASSLALRLAGGADTQYF.

The CDR3 sequence is CASSYGLAGGMREQYF. The chain carries TRBV7-2 and TRBJ2-7; as DNA is missing, the TRBD2 call by TCRdb cannot be tested. The CDR3 totals 16 residues. The germline V gene encodes CDR1 SGHTA and CDR2 FQGNSA.

The chain recombines TRBV20-1 with TRBJ1-5; TCRdb lists TRBD1, though no DNA is available to test this call. This CDR3 has 14 residues. Germline loops: CDR1 DFQATT, CDR2 SNEGSKA (reference sequence). CDR3 protein: CSARPTGGEQPQHF.

This chain connects TRBV15 to TRBJ2-6. This CDR3 has 12 amino acids. In germline, CDR1 is LNHNV, CDR2 YYDKDF (reference sequence). This CDR3 is CATHGGANVLTF. The whole variable domain, remainder taken from reference TRBV15 and TRBJ2-6, is DAMVIQNPRYQVTQFGKPVTLSCSQTLNHNVMYWYQQKSSQAPKLLFHYYDKDFNNEADTPDNFQSRRPNTSFCFLDIRSPGLGDTAMYLCATHGGANVLTFGAGSRLTVL.

This rearrangement joins TRBV12-3 or TRBV12-4 to TRBJ1-5; TCRdb's D gene call, TRBD1, goes unchecked for lack of DNA. The CDR3 runs 13 residues. The CDR3 reads CASSSNTGQPQHF.

CDR3 loop: CSARDPLRTDTQYF. The chain is built from TRBV20-1 and TRBJ2-3. CDR1 is DFQATT and CDR2 is SNEGSKA in the germline V gene (reference sequence). The CDR3 consists of 14 residues.

The rearrangement joins TRBV29-1 to TRBJ2-2; TCRdb reports TRBD2, a call that lacks DNA to check it against. The CDR3 consists of 11 residues. Germline assignment: CDR1 SQVTM and CDR2 ANQGSEA. The CDR3 sequence: CSALSGGELFF.

This chain uses TRBV12-3 or TRBV12-4 with TRBJ1-4; with no DNA, the TCRdb D assignment of TRBD1 cannot be verified. This CDR3 contains 15 residues. CDR3 in amino acids: CASSLDRDSNEKLFF.

The V and J genes are TRBV7-2 and TRBJ2-1. The CDR3 contains 18 residues. Germline V gives CDR1 SGHTA, CDR2 FQGNSA. The CDR3 loop reads CASSLAGTGPSSYNEQFF.

CDR3 region: CSARGVSGTTTSYEQYF. The rearrangement uses TRBV20-1 and TRBJ2-7; there is no DNA to check the TCRdb D call of TRBD2. This CDR3 has 17 amino acids. CDR1 and CDR2 from the germline V gene are DFQATT and SNEGSKA (reference sequence).

V and J are TRBV6-1 and TRBJ1-5; no DNA is available, so the TRBD1 call from TCRdb remains unchecked. The CDR3 runs 16 residues. CDR1 and CDR2 (germline): MNHNS, SASEGT. CDR3 in amino acids: CASSEAGGPISQPQHF.

V gene TRBV30 combines with J gene TRBJ2-7; TCRdb calls TRBD2, which cannot be checked without DNA. The germline V gene has CDR1 GTSNPN and CDR2 SVGIG (reference sequence). This CDR3 region has 14 residues. The CDR3 sequence: CAWGDSGSTYEQYF.

This chain uses TRBV12-3 or TRBV12-4 with TRBJ1-1; as DNA is missing, the TRBD1 call by TCRdb cannot be tested. The CDR3 length is 13 residues. CDR3 sequence reads: CASTVGIGTEAFF.

The V call is TRBV7-2, the J call TRBJ1-4. CDR1 SGHTA and CDR2 FQGNSA come from the germline V gene. The CDR3 contains 12 residues. The CDR3 is CASSQIGEKLFF.

The V and J genes are TRBV6-1 and TRBJ1-1; the D gene TCRdb calls, TRBD1, cannot be checked with no DNA. Germline V gene lookup returns CDR1 MNHNS and CDR2 SASEGT. There are 15 residues in the CDR3. CDR3 sequence reads: CASSPLGSSHTEAFF.

V gene TRBV4-3 combines with J gene TRBJ1-6. The CDR3 has 17 amino acids. From germline, CDR1 is LGHNA and CDR2 YSLEER. The CDR3 here is CVSSQGSTSSYNSPLHF.

V is TRBV20-1 and J is TRBJ1-2. Germline assignment: CDR1 DFQATT and CDR2 SNEGSKA (reference sequence). This CDR3 has 13 residues. The CDR3: CSASQGYYYGYTF.

The chain recombines TRBV7-9 with TRBJ2-5; TCRdb returns TRBD1, unconfirmable since there is no DNA. Germline values: CDR1 SEHNR, CDR2 FQNEAQ (reference sequence). The CDR3 covers 14 residues. The CDR3 sequence is CASSLGLTPGTQYF.